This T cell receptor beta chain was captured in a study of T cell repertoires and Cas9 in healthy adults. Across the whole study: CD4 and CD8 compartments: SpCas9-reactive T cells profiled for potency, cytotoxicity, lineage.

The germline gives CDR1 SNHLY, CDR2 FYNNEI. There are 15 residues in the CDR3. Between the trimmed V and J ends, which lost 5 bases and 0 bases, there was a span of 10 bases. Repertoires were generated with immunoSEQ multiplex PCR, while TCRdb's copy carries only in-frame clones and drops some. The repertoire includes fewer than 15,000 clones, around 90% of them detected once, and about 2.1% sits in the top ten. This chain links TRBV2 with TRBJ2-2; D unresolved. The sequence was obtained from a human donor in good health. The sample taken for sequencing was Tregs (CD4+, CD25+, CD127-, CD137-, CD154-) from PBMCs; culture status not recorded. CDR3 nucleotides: TGTGCCAGCAGTCGAAGGCGCTCGAACACCGGGGAGCTGTTTTTT. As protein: CASSRRRSNTGELFF.